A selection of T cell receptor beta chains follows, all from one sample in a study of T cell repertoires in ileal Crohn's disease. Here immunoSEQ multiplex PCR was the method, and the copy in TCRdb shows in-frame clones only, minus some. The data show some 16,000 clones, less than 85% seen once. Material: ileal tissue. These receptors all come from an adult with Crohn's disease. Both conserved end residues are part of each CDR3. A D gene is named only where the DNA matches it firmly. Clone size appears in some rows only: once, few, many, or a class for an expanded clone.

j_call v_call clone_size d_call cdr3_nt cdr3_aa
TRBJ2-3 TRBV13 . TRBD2 TGTGCCAGCAGCAATAGCGGGGGCGAGGATACGCAGTATTTT CASSNSGGEDTQYF
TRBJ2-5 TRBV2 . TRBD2 TGTGCCAGCAGTCCGACTAGCAGCCAAGAGACCCAGTACTTC CASSPTSSQETQYF
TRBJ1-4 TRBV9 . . TGTGCCAGCAGCGTAACGGTGGGCACTAATGAAAAACTGTTTTTT CASSVTVGTNEKLFF
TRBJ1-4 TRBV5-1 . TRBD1 TGCGCCAGCAGCCGGGGACAGGCTAGGGCTAATGAAAAACTGTTTTTT CASSRGQARANEKLFF
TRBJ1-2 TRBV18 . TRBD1 TGTGCCAGCTCACCCCTCGAGGGACAGGGTGAAGCCTATGGCTACACCTTC CASSPLEGQGEAYGYTF
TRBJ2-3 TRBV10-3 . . TGTGCCACCTCTACCACCACAGATACGCAGTATTTT CATSTTTDTQYF
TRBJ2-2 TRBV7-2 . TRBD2 TGTGCCAGCAGCTTAGGACTAGCCTCCGGGGAGCTGTTTTTT CASSLGLASGELFF
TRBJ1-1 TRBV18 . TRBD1 TGTGCCAGCTCACACAAAAGGGACAGGGGCACTGAAGCTTTCTTT CASSHKRDRGTEAFF
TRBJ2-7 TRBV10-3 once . TGTGCCATCAGTTCCAGAGACAGCTACGAGCAGTACTTC CAISSRDSYEQYF
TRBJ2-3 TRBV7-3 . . TGTGCCAGCAGCTTTACTAGCTTCGATACGCAGTATTTT CASSFTSFDTQYF
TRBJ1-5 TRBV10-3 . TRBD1 TGTGCCATCAGTGAGGAGGGTCAGGGGGGCCCAGCTCAGCCCCAGCATTTT CAISEEGQGGPAQPQHF
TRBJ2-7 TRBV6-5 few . TGTGCCAGCAGTAGCTCCCTCCACGAGCAGTACTTC CASSSSLHEQYF